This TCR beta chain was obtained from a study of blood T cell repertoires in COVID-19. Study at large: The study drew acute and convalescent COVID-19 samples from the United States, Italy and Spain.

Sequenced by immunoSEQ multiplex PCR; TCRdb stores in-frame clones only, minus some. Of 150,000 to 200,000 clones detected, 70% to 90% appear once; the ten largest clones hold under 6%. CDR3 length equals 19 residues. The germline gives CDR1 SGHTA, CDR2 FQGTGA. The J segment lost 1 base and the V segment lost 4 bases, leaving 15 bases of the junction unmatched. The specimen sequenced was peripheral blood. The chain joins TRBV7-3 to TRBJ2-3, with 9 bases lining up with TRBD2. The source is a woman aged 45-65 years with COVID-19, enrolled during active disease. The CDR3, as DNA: TGTGCCAGCAGCTCCCAGGGCTATGCGGGGGGGCGAGGCACAGATACGCAGTATTTT. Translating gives CASSSQGYAGGRGTDTQYF.